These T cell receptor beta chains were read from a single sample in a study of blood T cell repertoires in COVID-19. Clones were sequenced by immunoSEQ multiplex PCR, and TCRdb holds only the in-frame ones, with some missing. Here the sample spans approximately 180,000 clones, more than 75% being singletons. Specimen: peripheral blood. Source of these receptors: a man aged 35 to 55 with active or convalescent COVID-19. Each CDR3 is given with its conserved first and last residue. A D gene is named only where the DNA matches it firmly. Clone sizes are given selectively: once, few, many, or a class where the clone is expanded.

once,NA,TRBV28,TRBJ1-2,CATHSNYGYTF,TGTGCCACCCACTCTAACTATGGCTACACCTTC
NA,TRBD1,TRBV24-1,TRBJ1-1,CATSATGQGAGEAFF,TGTGCCACCAGTGCGACGGGACAGGGGGCCGGTGAAGCTTTCTTT
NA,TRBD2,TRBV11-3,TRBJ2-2,CASSFPLAGVLNTGELFF,TGTGCCAGCAGCTTCCCTCTAGCGGGAGTCTTGAACACCGGGGAGCTGTTTTTT
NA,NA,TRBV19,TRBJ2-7,CASSNQLWYEQYF,TGTGCCAGTAGTAATCAACTTTGGTACGAGCAGTACTTC
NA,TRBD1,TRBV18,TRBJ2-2,CASSPRTGVDTGELFF,TGTGCCAGCTCACCCAGGACAGGGGTGGACACCGGGGAGCTGTTTTTT
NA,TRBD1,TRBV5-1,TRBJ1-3,CASSLSDRGSGNTIYF,TGCGCCAGCAGCTTGTCCGACAGGGGATCTGGAAACACCATATATTTT
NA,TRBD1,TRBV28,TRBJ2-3,CASNTNRGADTQYF,TGTGCCAGCAATACAAACAGGGGCGCAGATACGCAGTATTTT
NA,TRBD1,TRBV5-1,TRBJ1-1,CASSGGQGFAEAFF,TGCGCCAGCAGCGGGGGACAGGGGTTCGCTGAAGCTTTCTTT
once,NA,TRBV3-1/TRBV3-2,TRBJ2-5,CASSRPGSQETQYF,TGTGCCAGCAGCCGCCCGGGGTCCCAAGAGACCCAGTACTTC
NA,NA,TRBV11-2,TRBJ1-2,CASSLFGSGAGYTF,TGTGCCAGCAGCTTATTTGGATCTGGGGCGGGCTACACCTTC